A single sample gave rise to the 15 T cell receptor beta chains below, sequenced in a study of CD8 T cells in Susac syndrome. RNA amounts of roughly 0.5 to 1 ug underwent reverse transcription with random hexamers. In TCRdb, the immunoSEQ multiplex PCR reads were re-called with MiXCR into one record per CDR3 protein. The sample has about 280,000 distinct CDR3 sequences; approximately 84% are singletons. Sequencing was performed on CD8+ T cells from PBMCs. The receptors originated from a human donor with multiple sclerosis.

The chain couples TRBV30 to TRBJ2-7, with 8 bases fitting TRBD1. CDR3 length: 13 amino acids. Germline lookup yields CDR1 GTSNPN and CDR2 SVGIG (reference sequence). Trimming took 8 bases from V and 2 from J; bases not matched to a gene: 8. CDR3 loop: CALLSDRAYEQYF. DNA for the CDR3: TGTGCCCTCCTTTCGGACAGGGCCTACGAGCAGTACTTC.

This sequence joins TRBV20-1 and TRBJ1-2; D uncertain. Germline CDR1 is DFQATT and CDR2 is SNEGSKA (reference sequence). V was shortened by 3 bases and J by 8 bases, with 10 bases between the two germline ends. The CDR3 runs to 11 residues. The CDR3 DNA follows: TGCAGTGCTAGCTCGTCGGACGGCTACACCTTC. Protein: CSASSSDGYTF.

For the CDR3, the DNA is TGCAGTGCTAGAGAAGTCAGTGAGCAGTTCTTC. Its translation: CSAREVSEQFF. This chain connects TRBV20-1 to TRBJ2-1; unclear D gene. V was clipped by 0 bases and J by 9 bases, with 6 bases between them. Germline CDR1 DFQATT, CDR2 SNEGSKA (reference sequence). The CDR3 extends over 11 amino acids.

In its sample, this clonotype was seen once. The gene calls are TRBV7-9 and TRBJ2-3, with TRBD2 identical over 7 bases. The CDR3 length is 16 residues. Germline-derived CDR1 and CDR2 are SEHNR and FQNEAQ (reference sequence). V shed 1 base and J 2 bases; nucleotides not matched to a gene: 6. CDR3 DNA: TGTGCCAGCAGCTTAGAGGCTAGCGGAACCACAGATACGCAGTATTTT. Encoded protein: CASSLEASGTTDTQYF. The variable domain in full, with the rest retrieved from reference TRBV7-9 and TRBJ2-3, is DTGVSQNPRHKITKRGQNVTFRCDPISEHNRLYWYRQTLGQGPEFLTYFQNEAQLEKSRLLSDRFSAERPKGSFSTLEIQRTEQGDSAMYLCASSLEASGTTDTQYFGPGTRLTVL.

This sequence joins TRBV7-8 and TRBJ1-1; TRBD1 is a possible D gene (6 bases). The V gene's germline CDR1 is SGHVS and CDR2 FQNEAQ. The CDR3 has 15 residues. V was pared by 4 bases and J by 3 bases, with 15 bases between. The CDR3: CASSSREEGDTEAFF. The CDR3 nucleotides read TGTGCCAGCAGCTCCCGGGAGGAGGGGGACACTGAAGCTTTCTTT.

This clonotype was counted between two and nine times. One end of the junction does not line up with germline, which may come from a read error. The chain has TRBV5-1 and TRBJ2-1, with unresolved D. The CDR3 sequence is 13 residues long. Germline CDR1 SGHRS, CDR2 YFSETQ. CDR3: CASSLSEYNEQFF. The CDR3 DNA follows: TGTGCCAGCAGTTTATCGGAGTACAATGAGCAGTTCTTC.

The chain employs TRBV24-1 and TRBJ2-1; 14 positions agree with TRBD2. The CDR3 runs 16 residues. Trimming took 5 bases from V and 7 from J; bases not matched to a gene: 6. Germline V gene data show CDR1 as KGHDR and CDR2 as SFDVKD. This CDR3 reads CATSGLAGGDWNEQFF. The CDR3 DNA is TGTGCCACCAGTGGACTAGCGGGAGGGGACTGGAATGAGCAGTTCTTC.

The rearrangement links TRBV28 to TRBJ1-1; D perhaps matches TRBD1 (6 bases). The CDR3 is 13 amino acids. V was shortened by 3 bases and J by 6 bases, with 11 bases between the two germline ends. CDR1 and CDR2 from the germline V gene are MDHEN and SYDVKM. DNA of the CDR3: TGTGCCAGCAGTTTCGCGGGACAACCTGAAGCTTTCTTT. Translated: CASSFAGQPEAFF.

The gene calls are TRBV4-1 and TRBJ2-1; D gene ambiguous. CDR1 and CDR2 from the germline V gene are MGHRA and YSYEKL. This CDR3 region has 14 residues. V was pared by 0 bases and J by 5 bases, with 8 bases between. The CDR3 nucleotides are TGCGCCAGCAGCCAAGAACCCAGAAACAATGAGCAGTTCTTC. This gives the protein CASSQEPRNNEQFF.

The chain is built from TRBV10-3 and TRBJ2-7, with a weak D call TRBD2 (6 bases). V lost 3 bases to trimming and J lost 2 bases, with 11 bases between them. Germline V gene data show CDR1 as ENHRY and CDR2 as SYGVKD. The CDR3 has 14 amino acids. This CDR3 reads CAISDGGNAYEQYF. The CDR3 coding sequence is TGTGCCATCAGTGATGGGGGGAACGCCTACGAGCAGTACTTC.

The count of this clonotype is one. J is TRBJ2-7 and V is TRBV18, with D tentatively TRBD2 (6 bases). V lost 4 bases to trimming and J lost 0 bases, with 13 bases between them. The CDR3 is 15 residues long. CDR1 and CDR2 from the germline V gene are KGHSH and LQKENI. The CDR3 bases are TGTGCCAGCTCACGGAACTACGGGAGCTCCTACGAGCAGTACTTC. Residues: CASSRNYGSSYEQYF.

The sample holds a few counts of this clonotype. This sequence joins TRBV27 and TRBJ1-2; 9 nucleotides line up with TRBD1. Losses at the gene ends were 0 bases for V and 3 bases for J; bases not matched to a gene: 2. Looked up from germline, CDR1 is MNHEY and CDR2 is SMNVEV (reference sequence). CDR3 size: 15 residues. CDR3 region: CASSLSGQGDYGYTF. In DNA form, the CDR3 reads TGTGCCAGCAGTTTATCGGGACAGGGAGACTATGGCTACACCTTC.

CDR3 amino acids: CASSLDPYGYTF. The CDR3 DNA sequence: TGTGCCAGCAGCTTAGATCCTTATGGCTACACCTTC. V is TRBV7-2 and J is TRBJ1-2; D gene ambiguous. The V end lost 1 base, the J end lost 5 bases, and 5 bases lay between the germline ends. This CDR3 is 12 amino acids long. Germline V gene sequence: CDR1 SGHTA, CDR2 FQGNSA. The whole variable domain, remainder taken from reference TRBV7-2 and TRBJ1-2, is GAGVSQSPSNKVTEKGKDVELRCDPISGHTALYWYRQSLGQGLEFLIYFQGNSAPDKSGLPSDRFSAERTGGSVSTLTIQRTQQEDSAVYLCASSLDPYGYTFGSGTRLTVV.

The chain joins TRBV11-2 to TRBJ1-3, with a weak D call TRBD1 (5 bases). V lost 2 bases to trimming and J lost 2 bases, with 16 bases between them. CDR1 SGHAT and CDR2 FQNNGV come from the germline V gene. The CDR3 has 17 amino acids. This CDR3 is CASSLMSQGVAGNTIYF. CDR3 sequence (DNA): TGTGCCAGCAGCTTAATGTCCCAGGGTGTCGCTGGAAACACCATATATTTT.

V gene TRBV6-5 combines with J gene TRBJ1-1; D is possibly TRBD1 (5 bases). The CDR3 runs 14 residues. Looked up from germline, CDR1 is MNHEY and CDR2 is SVGAGI. The ends were cut back, 6 bases at V and 2 bases at J, with 13 bases in the middle. CDR3 sequence reads: CASRGPEGNTEAFF. Written as DNA, the CDR3 is TGTGCCAGCAGGGGACCGGAGGGTAACACTGAAGCTTTCTTT.